Presented here are 29 T cell receptor beta chains from one specimen sequenced in a study of blood T cell repertoires in COVID-19. The assay was immunoSEQ multiplex PCR, and TCRdb's table has in-frame clones only and misses some. The repertoire holds around 100,000 clones, with 70% to 90% as singletons. Sequenced sample: peripheral blood. The receptors derive from a human donor in a cohort sampled during active COVID-19.

This sequence joins TRBV11-3 and TRBJ1-1; TRBD1 might be the D (5 bases). V was pared by 3 bases and J by 1 base, with 15 bases between. This CDR3 is 16 amino acids long. Germline CDR1 and CDR2: SGHNT and YENEEA. CDR3 bases: TGTGCCAGCAGCTTCAAAAGTAAGGGGCAGAACACTGAAGCTTTCTTT. Protein sequence: CASSFKSKGQNTEAFF.

The chain uses TRBV28 and TRBJ1-5; TRBD1 matches 7 bases. This CDR3 has 15 residues. Trimming removed 5 bases from V and 4 bases from J; junction bases left unmatched: 8. In germline, CDR1 is MDHEN, CDR2 SYDVKM. The CDR3, as DNA: TGTGCCAGCAGTATCTTGACAGGGCTAAATCAGCCCCAGCATTTT. Encoded protein: CASSILTGLNQPQHF.

This sequence joins TRBV5-8 and TRBJ1-1; D not resolved. The CDR3 has 17 residues. Germline CDR1 and CDR2: SGHTS and YDEGEE. V shed 5 bases and J shed 3 bases, with 23 bases lying between them. The CDR3 here is CASRSGMARHGDTEAFF. CDR3 DNA: TGTGCCAGCAGATCCGGGATGGCCCGTCATGGGGACACTGAAGCTTTCTTT.

The genes are TRBV19 and TRBJ2-1; TRBD2 might be the D (6 bases). CDR1 and CDR2 from the germline V gene are LNHDA and SQIVND (reference sequence). The length of the CDR3 is 16 residues. Deletions cut 7 bases from V and 3 bases from J, with 19 bases between. The CDR3 nucleotides are TGTGCCAGTAAGAAGGAGGCAGGGACTTACTACAATGAGCAGTTCTTC. Protein sequence: CASKKEAGTYYNEQFF.

The rearrangement links TRBV2 to TRBJ2-5; weak D call: TRBD2 (5 bases). CDR1 is SNHLY and CDR2 is FYNNEI in the germline V gene. The CDR3 has 13 residues. V lost 4 bases and J lost 2, with 8 bases in between. The chain's CDR3 is CASSVGLQETQYF. The CDR3 DNA reads TGTGCCAGCAGTGTCGGACTGCAAGAGACCCAGTACTTC.

V and J are TRBV6-5 and TRBJ1-6; 9 bases line up with TRBD1. After removal of 6 bases from V and 10 bases from J, the junction contained 4 bases not matched to a gene. Per the germline V gene, CDR1 is MNHEY and CDR2 is SVGAGI. This CDR3 spans 13 amino acids. The DNA for the CDR3 is TGTGCCAGCAGCTGGGACAGGGAATCACCCCTCCACTTT. It codes for CASSWDRESPLHF.

DNA of the CDR3: TGTGCCAGCAGCCCCCGGACTAGCGCCATATCCGGGGAGCTGTTTTTT. Translation gives CASSPRTSAISGELFF. The chain joins TRBV4-2 to TRBJ2-2, with 9 bases aligning to TRBD2. The CDR3 sequence is 16 residues long. Per the germline V gene, CDR1 is LGHNA and CDR2 is YNFKEQ. The V segment lost 4 bases and the J segment 6 bases; nucleotides outside the gene matches: 9.

CDR3 sequence reads: CASSLAPGASEQYF. The CDR3 DNA follows: TGTGCCAGCAGCTTAGCTCCAGGGGCCTCTGAGCAGTACTTC. V gene TRBV7-8 combines with J gene TRBJ2-7; D may be TRBD1 (6 bases). CDR1 is SGHVS and CDR2 is FQNEAQ in the germline V gene. The V and J ends lost 0 bases and 7 bases respectively, with 13 bases between them. The CDR3 runs 14 residues.

The chain couples TRBV5-1 to TRBJ2-3; TRBD2 aligns across 8 bases. The CDR3 has 16 residues. Germline CDR1 and CDR2: SGHRS and YFSETQ. After removal of 4 bases from V and 7 bases from J, the junction contained 14 bases not matched to a gene. This chain's CDR3 is CASSGGTSVFVNTQYF. The DNA for the CDR3 is TGCGCCAGCAGCGGCGGGACTAGTGTATTCGTAAATACGCAGTATTTT.

The chain carries TRBV5-1 and TRBJ2-7; possibly TRBD1 for D (6 bases). This CDR3 region has 14 residues. Trimming took 4 bases from V and 4 from J, leaving 15 bases between them. In germline, CDR1 is SGHRS, CDR2 YFSETQ. This CDR3 reads CASSATGTIYEQYF. The CDR3 DNA reads TGCGCCAGCAGCGCAACCGGGACAATTTACGAGCAGTACTTC.

The genes are TRBV30 and TRBJ2-7; maybe TRBD1 (5 bases). Germline lookup yields CDR1 GTSNPN and CDR2 SVGIG (reference sequence). This CDR3 has 12 residues. Trimming removed 0 bases at V and 2 bases at J, with 5 bases between. CDR3 region: CAWSVGPYEQYF. The DNA for the CDR3 is TGTGCCTGGAGTGTGGGGCCCTACGAGCAGTACTTC.

The J gene is TRBJ2-1, the V gene TRBV5-8; TRBD2 agrees at 7 bases. Germline lookup yields CDR1 SGHTS and CDR2 YDEGEE. This CDR3 comprises 15 residues. V lost 10 bases to trimming and J lost 8 bases; unmatched junction nucleotides: 18. The CDR3 loop is CAGTNPGLITHEQFF. CDR3 DNA: TGTGCCGGCACTAACCCGGGACTAATCACCCATGAGCAGTTCTTC.

The V and J genes are TRBV18 and TRBJ1-6; the D is unclear. Germline loops: CDR1 KGHSH, CDR2 LQKENI. The CDR3 has 13 residues. V was cut by 7 bases and J by 7 bases, with 11 bases left in between. For the CDR3, the DNA is TGTGCCAGCTTGGCGGGTTCGAATTCACCCCTCCACTTT. This codes for CASLAGSNSPLHF.

The count of this clone is one. The V gene is TRBV30, the J gene TRBJ1-6, with TRBD1 matching 9 bases. CDR3 length: 15 residues. Germline V gene data show CDR1 as GTSNPN and CDR2 as SVGIG (reference sequence). With V trimmed by 8 bases and J by 4 bases, 9 bases remained unmatched. CDR3 protein: CAAFDRGSYNSPLHF. The CDR3, as DNA: TGTGCCGCCTTCGACAGGGGGAGTTATAATTCACCCCTCCACTTT.

This chain links TRBV30 with TRBJ2-7, with a tentative D call TRBD1 (6 bases). V lost 0 bases, J lost 6 bases, and 12 bases lay in between. Germline CDR1 reads GTSNPN; CDR2 reads SVGIG (reference sequence). This CDR3 spans 13 amino acids. CDR3 nucleotide sequence: TGTGCCTGGAGTGTACCCGGGACACTCGAGCAGTACTTC. Protein product: CAWSVPGTLEQYF.

This chain links TRBV6-6 with TRBJ1-2, with 8 bases that match TRBD1. CDR1 is MNHNY and CDR2 is SVGAGI in the germline V gene (reference sequence). Trimming cost V 7 bases and J 1 base; bases outside gene matches: 5. The CDR3 loop spans 14 amino acids. The CDR3, as DNA: TGTGCCAGCATTGACAGGGGAGTTAACTATGGCTACACCTTC. Translated, it gives CASIDRGVNYGYTF.

The chain employs TRBV28 and TRBJ1-5; no firm D call. The CDR3 totals 13 residues. From germline, CDR1 is MDHEN and CDR2 SYDVKM. Trimming left V 5 bases short and J 7 bases short, with 12 bases between. The DNA of the CDR3 is TGTGCCAGCAGTATCCTGTCCGGGCAGCCCCAGCATTTT. This codes for CASSILSGQPQHF.

V usage is TRBV28 and J usage is TRBJ1-5; the match to TRBD1 covers 9 bases. The CDR3 length is 16 residues. The V gene's germline CDR1 is MDHEN and CDR2 SYDVKM. The ends lost 7 bases at V and 4 bases at J; junction bases unmatched: 11. The CDR3 here is CASTWILGQGNQPQHF. The CDR3, as DNA: TGTGCCAGCACTTGGATCCTTGGACAGGGGAATCAGCCCCAGCATTTT.

This chain joins TRBV28 and TRBJ1-2; 7 bases are shared with TRBD1. The CDR3 runs 15 residues. The germline V gene encodes CDR1 MDHEN and CDR2 SYDVKM. V trimming: 10 bases; J trimming: 7 bases; junction bases outside the gene matches: 18. The CDR3 sequence is CAIPQGGQPSGGYTF. The CDR3 nucleotides read TGTGCCATCCCGCAAGGGGGACAGCCGTCGGGTGGCTACACCTTC.

This rearrangement joins TRBV7-3 to TRBJ1-2; TRBD1 is a possible D gene (5 bases). Trimming left V 5 bases short and J 6 bases short, with 13 bases between. This CDR3 is 13 amino acids long. The germline gives CDR1 SGHTA, CDR2 FQGTGA. CDR3 nucleotides: TGTGCCAGCAGCGTCCGACGGGGGGATGGCTACACCTTC. As protein: CASSVRRGDGYTF.

The V call is TRBV28, the J call TRBJ2-2, with 9 bases lining up with TRBD2. From germline, CDR1 is MDHEN and CDR2 SYDVKM. The CDR3 sequence is 16 residues long. V gave up 6 bases and J gave up 5 bases; unmatched junction bases: 10. In DNA, the CDR3 is TGTGCCAGCAGGACCCTGATTAGCGGGAGAACCGGGGAGCTGTTTTTT. Protein product: CASRTLISGRTGELFF.

The chain links TRBV6-5 to TRBJ1-1; 7 bases map to TRBD1. The germline V gene encodes CDR1 MNHEY and CDR2 SVGAGI. The V and J ends lost 5 bases and 1 base, in that order; junction bases with no gene match: 4. The CDR3 totals 14 residues. The CDR3 is CASSIQGWNTEAFF. CDR3 nucleotides: TGTGCCAGCAGTATACAGGGGTGGAACACTGAAGCTTTCTTT.

This chain joins TRBV4-1 and TRBJ2-1, with 8 bases that match TRBD2. J was trimmed by 4 bases and V by 1 base; bases with no gene match: 12. This CDR3 contains 18 residues. Germline CDR1 MGHRA, CDR2 YSYEKL. CDR3 DNA sequence: TGCGCCAGCAGCCAAGGGGACTCTAGCGGGCGTAGGTACAATGAGCAGTTCTTC. Its translation: CASSQGDSSGRRYNEQFF.

This clone appeared once. The chain combines TRBV6-2 or TRBV6-3 with TRBJ1-5; TRBD1 agrees at 7 bases. After removal of 6 bases from V and 5 bases from J, the junction contained 4 bases not matched to a gene. CDR1 is MNHEY and CDR2 is SVGEGT in the germline V gene. The length of the CDR3 is 13 residues. CDR3 loop: CASSLTGHQPQHF. CDR3 DNA: TGTGCCAGCAGCTTGACAGGGCATCAGCCCCAGCATTTT.

The gene calls are TRBV7-9 and TRBJ1-4; D unclear. The CDR3 has 14 residues. CDR1 is SEHNR, CDR2 FQNEAQ, per germline (reference sequence). Trimming left V 5 bases short and J 0 bases short, with 7 bases between. Here the CDR3 DNA reads TGTGCCAGCAGCCCCCAGTCAACTAATGAAAAACTGTTTTTT. Protein: CASSPQSTNEKLFF.

DNA of the CDR3: TGTGCCAGCAGTGAAGCGCAGACAGGGGGCTTCTATGAACAGCCCCAGCATTTT. Amino acids: CASSEAQTGGFYEQPQHF. This sequence joins TRBV6-1 and TRBJ1-5, with TRBD1 identical over 10 bases. V trimming: 0 bases; J trimming: 7 bases; junction bases outside the gene matches: 12. The CDR3 has 18 amino acids. Germline values: CDR1 MNHNS, CDR2 SASEGT.

The chain combines TRBV10-3 with TRBJ1-3; maybe TRBD1 (6 bases). The CDR3 length is 13 residues. The V end lost 10 bases, the J end lost 2 bases, and 12 bases lay between the germline ends. Germline-derived CDR1 and CDR2 are ENHRY and SYGVKD. CDR3 in DNA: TGTGCCACCAACAGGGAAGCTGGAAACACCATATATTTT. It yields the protein CATNREAGNTIYF.

The rearrangement links TRBV9 to TRBJ1-6, with D maybe TRBD1 (5 bases). CDR3 size: 14 residues. Germline CDR1 is SGDLS and CDR2 is YYNGEE. The germline V and J ends were trimmed by 2 bases and 9 bases, with 12 bases remaining between them. DNA of the CDR3: TGTGCCAGCAGCGTTGGGGACGGGGGTTCACCCCTCCACTTT. Translating gives CASSVGDGGSPLHF.

This chain connects TRBV7-2 to TRBJ2-7, with D unclear. The V and J ends lost 1 base and 6 bases respectively, with 7 bases between them. The CDR3 totals 12 residues. Germline CDR1 reads SGHTA; CDR2 reads FQGNSA. CDR3 DNA: TGTGCCAGCAGCTTAGGGCCCTCCGAGCAGTACTTC. This sequence encodes CASSLGPSEQYF.